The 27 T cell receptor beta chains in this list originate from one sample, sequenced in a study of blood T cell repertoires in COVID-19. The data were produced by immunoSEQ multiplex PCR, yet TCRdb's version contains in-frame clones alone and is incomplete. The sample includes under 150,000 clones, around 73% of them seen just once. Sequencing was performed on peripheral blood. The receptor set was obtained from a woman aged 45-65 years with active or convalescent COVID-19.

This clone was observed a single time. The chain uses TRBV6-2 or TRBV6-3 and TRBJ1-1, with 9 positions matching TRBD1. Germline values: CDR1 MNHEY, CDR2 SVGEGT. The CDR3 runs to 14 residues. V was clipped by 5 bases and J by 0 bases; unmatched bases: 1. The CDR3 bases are TGTGCCAGCAGTACAGGGGGCCTGAACACTGAAGCTTTCTTT. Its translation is CASSTGGLNTEAFF.

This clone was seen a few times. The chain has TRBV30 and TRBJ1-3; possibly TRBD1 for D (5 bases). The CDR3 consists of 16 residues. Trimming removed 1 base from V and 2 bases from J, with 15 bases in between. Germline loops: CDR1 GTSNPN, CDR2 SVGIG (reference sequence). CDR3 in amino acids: CAWSGGTGEAGNTIYF. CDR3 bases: TGTGCCTGGAGTGGGGGGACGGGGGAAGCTGGAAACACCATATATTTT.

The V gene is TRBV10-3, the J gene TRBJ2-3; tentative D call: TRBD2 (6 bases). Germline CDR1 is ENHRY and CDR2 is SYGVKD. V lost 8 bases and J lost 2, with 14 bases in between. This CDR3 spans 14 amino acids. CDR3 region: CAIRGGATTDTQYF. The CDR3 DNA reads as TGTGCCATCCGGGGCGGGGCGACCACAGATACGCAGTATTTT.

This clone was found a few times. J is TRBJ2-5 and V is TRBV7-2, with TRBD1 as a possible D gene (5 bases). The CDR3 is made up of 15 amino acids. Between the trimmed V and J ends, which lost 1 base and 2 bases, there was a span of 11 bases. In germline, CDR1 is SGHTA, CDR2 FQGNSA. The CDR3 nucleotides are TGTGCCAGCAGCTTAGACGCAGGGTCACAAGAGACCCAGTACTTC. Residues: CASSLDAGSQETQYF.

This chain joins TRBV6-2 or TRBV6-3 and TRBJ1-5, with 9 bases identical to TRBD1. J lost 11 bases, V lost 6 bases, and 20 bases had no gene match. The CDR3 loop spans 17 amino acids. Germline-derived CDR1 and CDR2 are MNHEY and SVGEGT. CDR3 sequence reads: CASSESKGQGIMAAQHF. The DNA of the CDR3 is TGTGCCAGCAGCGAATCTAAGGGACAGGGAATAATGGCAGCCCAGCATTTT.

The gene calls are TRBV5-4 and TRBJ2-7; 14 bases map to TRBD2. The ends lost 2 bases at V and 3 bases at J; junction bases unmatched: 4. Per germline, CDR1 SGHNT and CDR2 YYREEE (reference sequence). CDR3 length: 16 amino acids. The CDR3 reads CASSFGGTSGSYEQYF. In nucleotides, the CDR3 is TGTGCCAGCAGCTTTGGGGGGACTAGCGGGAGCTACGAGCAGTACTTC.

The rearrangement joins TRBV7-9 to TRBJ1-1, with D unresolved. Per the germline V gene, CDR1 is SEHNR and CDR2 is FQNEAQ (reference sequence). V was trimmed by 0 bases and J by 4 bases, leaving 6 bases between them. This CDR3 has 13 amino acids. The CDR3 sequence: CASSLARGTEAFF. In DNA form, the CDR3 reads TGTGCCAGCAGCTTAGCGCGGGGCACTGAAGCTTTCTTT.

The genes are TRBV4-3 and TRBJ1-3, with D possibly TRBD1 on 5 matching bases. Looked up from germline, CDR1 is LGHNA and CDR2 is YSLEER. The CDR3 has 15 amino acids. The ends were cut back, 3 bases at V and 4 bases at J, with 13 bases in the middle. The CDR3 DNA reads TGCGCCAGCAGCCAGGGTGGACACCTGGGAAACACCATATATTTT. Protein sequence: CASSQGGHLGNTIYF.

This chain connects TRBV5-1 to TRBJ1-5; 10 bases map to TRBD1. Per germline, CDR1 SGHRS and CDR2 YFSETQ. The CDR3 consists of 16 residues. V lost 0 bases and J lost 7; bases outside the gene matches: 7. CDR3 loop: CASSLEPGQGNQPQHF. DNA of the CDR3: TGCGCCAGCAGCTTGGAACCGGGACAGGGGAACCAGCCCCAGCATTTT.

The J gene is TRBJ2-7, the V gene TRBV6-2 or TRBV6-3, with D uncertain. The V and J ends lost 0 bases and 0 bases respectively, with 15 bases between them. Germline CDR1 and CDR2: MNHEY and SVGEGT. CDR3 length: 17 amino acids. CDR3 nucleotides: TGTGCCAGCAGTTACTCTATACAAGAATACAGCTCCTACGAGCAGTACTTC. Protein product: CASSYSIQEYSSYEQYF.

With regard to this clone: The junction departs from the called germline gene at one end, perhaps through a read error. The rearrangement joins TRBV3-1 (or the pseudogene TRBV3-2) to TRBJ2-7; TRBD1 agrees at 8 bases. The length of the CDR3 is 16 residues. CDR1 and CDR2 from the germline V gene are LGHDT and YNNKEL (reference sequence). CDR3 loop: CASSHWTGQGSSEQYF. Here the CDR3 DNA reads TGTGCCAGCAGCCATTGGACCGGACAGGGCTCCTCCGAGCAGTACTTC.

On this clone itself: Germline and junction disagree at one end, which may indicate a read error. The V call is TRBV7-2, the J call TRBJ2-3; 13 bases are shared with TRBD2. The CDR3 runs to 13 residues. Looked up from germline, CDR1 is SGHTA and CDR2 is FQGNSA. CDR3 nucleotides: TGCGCCACTAGCGGGGGGGCCACAGATACGCAGTATTTT. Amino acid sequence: CATSGGATDTQYF. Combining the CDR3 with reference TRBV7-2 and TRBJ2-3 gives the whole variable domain GAGVSQSPSNKVTEKGKDVELRCDPISGHTALYWYRQSLGQGLEFLIYFQGNSAPDKSGLPSDRFSAERTGGSVSTLTIQRTQQEDSAVYLCATSGGATDTQYFGPGTRLTVL.

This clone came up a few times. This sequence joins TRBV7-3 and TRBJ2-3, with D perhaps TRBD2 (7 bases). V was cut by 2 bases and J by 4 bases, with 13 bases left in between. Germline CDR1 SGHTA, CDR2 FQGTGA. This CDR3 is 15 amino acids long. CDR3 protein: CASSLGGGRADTQYF. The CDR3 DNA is TGTGCCAGCAGCTTAGGCGGGGGCCGGGCAGATACGCAGTATTTT. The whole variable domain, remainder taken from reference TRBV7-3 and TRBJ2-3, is GAGVSQTPSNKVTEKGKYVELRCDPISGHTALYWYRQSLGQGPEFLIYFQGTGAADDSGLPNDRFFAVRPEGSVSTLKIQRTERGDSAVYLCASSLGGGRADTQYFGPGTRLTVL.

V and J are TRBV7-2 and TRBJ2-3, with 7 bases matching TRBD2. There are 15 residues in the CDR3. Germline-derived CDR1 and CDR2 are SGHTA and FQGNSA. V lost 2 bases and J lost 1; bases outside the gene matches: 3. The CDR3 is CASSLNAGGTDTQYF. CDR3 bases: TGTGCCAGCAGCTTAAATGCGGGGGGCACAGATACGCAGTATTTT.

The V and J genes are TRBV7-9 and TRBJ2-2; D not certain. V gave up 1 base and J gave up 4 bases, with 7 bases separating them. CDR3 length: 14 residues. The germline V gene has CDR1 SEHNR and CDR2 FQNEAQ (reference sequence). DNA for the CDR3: TGTGCCAGCAGCTTAGGACTGACCACCGGGGAGCTGTTTTTT. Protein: CASSLGLTTGELFF.

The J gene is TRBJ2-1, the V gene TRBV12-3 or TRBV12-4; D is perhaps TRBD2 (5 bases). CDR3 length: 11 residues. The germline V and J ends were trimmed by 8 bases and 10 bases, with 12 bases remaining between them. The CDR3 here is CASGEGYEQFF. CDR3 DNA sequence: TGTGCCAGCGGCGAGGGCTACGAGCAGTTCTTC.

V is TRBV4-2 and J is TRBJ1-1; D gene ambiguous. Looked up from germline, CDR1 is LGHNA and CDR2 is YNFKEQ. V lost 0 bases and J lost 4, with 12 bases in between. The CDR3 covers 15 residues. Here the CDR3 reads CASSQETGLGTEAFF. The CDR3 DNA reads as TGTGCCAGCAGCCAAGAAACGGGGTTGGGCACTGAAGCTTTCTTT.

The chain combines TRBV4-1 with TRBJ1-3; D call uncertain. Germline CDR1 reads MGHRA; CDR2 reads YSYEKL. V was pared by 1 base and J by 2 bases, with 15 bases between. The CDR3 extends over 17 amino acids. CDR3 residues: CASSQGAPHGAGNTIYF. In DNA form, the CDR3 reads TGCGCCAGCAGCCAAGGGGCCCCCCACGGGGCTGGAAACACCATATATTTT.

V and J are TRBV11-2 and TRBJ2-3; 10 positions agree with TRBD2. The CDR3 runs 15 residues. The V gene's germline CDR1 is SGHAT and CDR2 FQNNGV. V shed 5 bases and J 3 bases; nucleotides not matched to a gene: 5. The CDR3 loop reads CASSPGLAETDTQYF. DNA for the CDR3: TGTGCCAGCAGCCCCGGACTAGCGGAGACAGATACGCAGTATTTT. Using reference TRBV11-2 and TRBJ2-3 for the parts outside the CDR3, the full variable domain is EAGVAQSPRYKIIEKRQSVAFWCNPISGHATLYWYQQILGQGPKLLIQFQNNGVVDDSQLPKDRFSAERLKGVDSTLKIQPAKLEDSAVYLCASSPGLAETDTQYFGPGTRLTVL.

Here the CDR3 reads CASSPGQEGSPLHF. DNA of the CDR3: TGTGCCAGCAGCCCCGGACAGGAGGGTTCACCCCTCCACTTT. The V and J genes are TRBV6-5 and TRBJ1-6, with 7 bases lining up with TRBD1. The CDR3 has 14 residues. Germline V lookup: CDR1 MNHEY, CDR2 SVGAGI. After removal of 6 bases from V and 9 bases from J, the junction contained 8 bases not matched to a gene.

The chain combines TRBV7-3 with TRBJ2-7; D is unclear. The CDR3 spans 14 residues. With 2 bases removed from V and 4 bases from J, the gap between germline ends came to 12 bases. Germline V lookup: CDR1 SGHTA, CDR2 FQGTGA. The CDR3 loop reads CASSLRSGAYEQYF. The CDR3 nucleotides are TGTGCCAGCAGCTTACGTTCTGGAGCATACGAGCAGTACTTC.

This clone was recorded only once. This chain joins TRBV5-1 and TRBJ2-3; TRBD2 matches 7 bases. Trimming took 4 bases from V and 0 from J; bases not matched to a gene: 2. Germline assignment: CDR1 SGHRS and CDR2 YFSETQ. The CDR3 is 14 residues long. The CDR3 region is CASSPGLSTDTQYF. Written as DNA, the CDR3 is TGCGCCAGCAGCCCGGGACTAAGCACAGATACGCAGTATTTT.

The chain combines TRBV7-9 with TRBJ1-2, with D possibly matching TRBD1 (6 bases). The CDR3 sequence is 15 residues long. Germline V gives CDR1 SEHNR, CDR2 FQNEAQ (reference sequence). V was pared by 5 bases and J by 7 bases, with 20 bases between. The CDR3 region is CASSPNRDIVGGYTF. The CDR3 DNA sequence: TGTGCCAGCAGCCCTAACAGGGACATAGTAGGTGGCTACACCTTC.

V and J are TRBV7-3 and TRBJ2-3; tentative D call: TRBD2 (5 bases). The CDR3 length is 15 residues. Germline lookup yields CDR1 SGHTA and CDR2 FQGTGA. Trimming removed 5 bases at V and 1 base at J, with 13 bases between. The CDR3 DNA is TGTGCCAGCAGCACGACTAAGGCTGGCACAGATACGCAGTATTTT. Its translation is CASSTTKAGTDTQYF.

CDR3 DNA: TGTGCCAGTACCCCTCGACAGGGGTCGAACACTGAAGCTTTCTTT. This encodes CASTPRQGSNTEAFF. J is TRBJ1-1 and V is TRBV19, with TRBD1 matching 8 bases. The germline gives CDR1 LNHDA, CDR2 SQIVND (reference sequence). The CDR3 is 15 amino acids. V gave up 7 bases and J gave up 1 base; unmatched junction bases: 8.

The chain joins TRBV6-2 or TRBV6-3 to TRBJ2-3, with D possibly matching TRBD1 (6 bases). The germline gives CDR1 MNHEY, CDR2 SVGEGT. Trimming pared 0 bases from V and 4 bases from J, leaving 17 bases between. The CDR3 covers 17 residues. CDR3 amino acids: CASSYSTGSVRADTQYF. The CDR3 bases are TGTGCCAGCAGTTACTCTACAGGGTCGGTCAGGGCAGATACGCAGTATTTT.

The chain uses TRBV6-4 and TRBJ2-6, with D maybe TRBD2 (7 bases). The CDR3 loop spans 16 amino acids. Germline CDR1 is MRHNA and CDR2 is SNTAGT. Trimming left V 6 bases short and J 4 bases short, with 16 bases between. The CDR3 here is CASSPRGGVGANVLTF. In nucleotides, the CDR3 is TGTGCCAGCAGCCCACGAGGGGGGGTCGGGGCCAACGTCCTGACTTTC.